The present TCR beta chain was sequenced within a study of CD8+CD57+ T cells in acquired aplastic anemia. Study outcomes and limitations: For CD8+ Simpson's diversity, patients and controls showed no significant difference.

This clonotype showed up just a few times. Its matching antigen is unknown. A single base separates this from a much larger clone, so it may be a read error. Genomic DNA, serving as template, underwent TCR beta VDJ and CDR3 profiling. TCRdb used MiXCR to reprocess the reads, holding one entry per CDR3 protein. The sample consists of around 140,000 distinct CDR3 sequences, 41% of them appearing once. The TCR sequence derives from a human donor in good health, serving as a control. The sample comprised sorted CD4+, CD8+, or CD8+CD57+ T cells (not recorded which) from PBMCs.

CDR3 bases: TGTGCCAGCAGCGGGTTAGCGGGGGGGCGGAGTGAGCAGTTCTTC. Its translation is CASSGLAGGRSEQFF. This chain links TRBV9 with TRBJ2-1; TRBD2 aligns across 11 bases. The trim removed 3 bases at V and 9 bases at J, leaving 8 bases unmatched. Looked up from germline, CDR1 is SGDLS and CDR2 is YYNGEE. The CDR3 has 15 residues.